Below are 14 T cell receptor beta chains sequenced from a single sample in a study of CD8+ T cells in alopecia areata. Extraction of RNA preceded its reverse transcription into cDNA, which served as the sequencing template. The repertoire was sequenced with immunoSEQ multiplex PCR; TCRdb's copy has only in-frame clones and lacks some. The sample has under 250,000 clones, about three fifths seen once. Noted treatment: oral pan-JAK inhibitor, 5-10 mg twice daily. Sequenced material: CD4+ T cells sorted from blood, taken at week 4, from a patient treated with tofacitinib. The origin of the receptors is a human donor with alopecia areata.

The genes are TRBV4-3 and TRBJ1-2; 7 nucleotides agree with TRBD1. Germline CDR1 LGHNA, CDR2 YSLEER. This CDR3 region has 15 residues. V was pared by 0 bases and J by 4 bases, with 5 bases of the junction left unmatched. The CDR3 sequence is CASSQERAGGYGYTF. The CDR3 region has the DNA TGCGCCAGCAGCCAAGAGCGAGCAGGGGGCTATGGCTACACCTTC.

The table lists this clone with a few counts. The chain is built from TRBV30 and TRBJ2-3; weak D call: TRBD2 (6 bases). From germline, CDR1 is GTSNPN and CDR2 SVGIG (reference sequence). This CDR3 is 16 amino acids long. V lost 3 bases, J lost 6 bases, and 22 bases lay in between. The CDR3 DNA reads as TGTGCCTGGAGCGTGGGTCACGCGGGGTCTGGGGATACGCAGTATTTT. Encoded protein: CAWSVGHAGSGDTQYF.

The chain couples TRBV25-1 to TRBJ1-1, with D tentatively TRBD1 (5 bases). CDR3 length equals 13 residues. The V end lost 4 bases, the J end lost 4 bases, and 10 bases lay between the germline ends. Germline V gives CDR1 MGHDK, CDR2 SYGVNS. DNA for the CDR3: TGTGCCAGCAGTGGAGGCAGGGTCACTGAAGCTTTCTTT. It specifies CASSGGRVTEAFF.

The chain joins TRBV7-9 to TRBJ2-3; 8 nucleotides agree with TRBD2. J gave up 2 bases and V 2 bases, and 9 bases lay outside the gene matches. This CDR3 region has 17 residues. Per germline, CDR1 SEHNR and CDR2 FQNEAQ (reference sequence). This CDR3 reads CASSLWSSGRNTDTQYF. The CDR3 DNA sequence: TGTGCCAGCAGCTTATGGTCTAGCGGGCGAAACACAGATACGCAGTATTTT.

The rearrangement joins TRBV30 to TRBJ1-1; D might be TRBD1 (5 bases). The CDR3 totals 12 residues. Trimming shortened V by 2 bases and J by 7 bases, and 11 bases separated the two germline ends. CDR1 and CDR2 from the germline V gene are GTSNPN and SVGIG (reference sequence). The CDR3 sequence is CAWSIMTVEAFF. The DNA of the CDR3 is TGTGCCTGGAGTATAATGACAGTTGAAGCTTTCTTT. The whole variable domain, remainder taken from reference TRBV30 and TRBJ1-1, is SQTIHQWPATLVQPVGSPLSLECTVEGTSNPNLYWYRQAAGRGLQLLFYSVGIGQISSEVPQNLSASRPQDRQFILSSKKLLLSDSGFYLCAWSIMTVEAFFGQGTRLTVV.

In this sample, this clone turned up a few times. The rearrangement uses TRBV30 and TRBJ1-1; D gene ambiguous. CDR3 length: 15 residues. Trimming took 0 bases from V and 4 from J, leaving 15 bases between them. Germline-derived CDR1 and CDR2 are GTSNPN and SVGIG (reference sequence). CDR3 sequence (DNA): TGTGCCTGGAGTGTACGTTTGTTGGGGTCCACTGAAGCTTTCTTT. It yields the protein CAWSVRLLGSTEAFF. Looking up the rest from reference TRBV30 and TRBJ1-1 gives the full variable domain: SQTIHQWPATLVQPVGSPLSLECTVEGTSNPNLYWYRQAAGRGLQLLFYSVGIGQISSEVPQNLSASRPQDRQFILSSKKLLLSDSGFYLCAWSVRLLGSTEAFFGQGTRLTVV.

This clone has more than one count but fewer than ten. The chain carries TRBV2 and TRBJ2-4; D is possibly TRBD1 (5 bases). This CDR3 is built from 14 residues. V lost 4 bases, J lost 5 bases, and 12 bases lay in between. From germline, CDR1 is SNHLY and CDR2 FYNNEI. CDR3 bases: TGTGCCAGCAGTGGGACACACAATCAAAACATTCAGTACTTC. This gives the protein CASSGTHNQNIQYF.

V is TRBV19 and J is TRBJ1-4; 7 positions agree with TRBD1. Germline-derived CDR1 and CDR2 are LNHDA and SQIVND (reference sequence). The V and J ends lost 6 bases and 5 bases, in that order; junction bases with no gene match: 0. This CDR3 is built from 12 residues. CDR3: CASRTGNEKLFF. For the CDR3, the DNA is TGTGCCAGTAGGACAGGGAATGAAAAACTGTTTTTT.

The sample holds a few counts of this clone. The chain joins TRBV29-1 to TRBJ2-1; D unclear. Germline CDR1 reads SQVTM; CDR2 reads ANQGSEA. Deletions cut 7 bases from V and 0 bases from J, with 16 bases between. The CDR3 has 15 residues. In DNA, the CDR3 is TGCAGCGCTGCTCCCAGGATCAGCTCCTACAATGAGCAGTTCTTC. Its translation: CSAAPRISSYNEQFF.

V is TRBV25-1 and J is TRBJ1-2; TRBD1 might be the D (5 bases). Trimming cost V 1 base and J 0 bases, with 12 bases left between them. The CDR3 runs to 16 residues. Germline CDR1 is MGHDK and CDR2 is SYGVNS. The CDR3 loop is CASSELGADSNYGYTF. CDR3 bases: TGTGCCAGCAGTGAATTAGGGGCCGACTCTAACTATGGCTACACCTTC.

Here the CDR3 DNA reads TGTGCCAGCAGTGAATGGGGCGGGGGAACGGCCAAAAACATTCAGTACTTC. Its protein is CASSEWGGGTAKNIQYF. The rearrangement links TRBV2 to TRBJ2-4, with 7 bases that match TRBD2. V trimming: 2 bases; J trimming: 1 base; junction bases outside the gene matches: 8. CDR3 length: 17 amino acids. CDR1 and CDR2 from the germline V gene are SNHLY and FYNNEI.

V gene TRBV7-2 combines with J gene TRBJ2-7; 9 bases align to TRBD1. Germline values: CDR1 SGHTA, CDR2 FQGNSA. The length of the CDR3 is 15 residues. The J segment lost 3 bases and the V segment lost 1 base, leaving 4 bases of the junction unmatched. CDR3 sequence reads: CASSLGTGGFYEQYF. CDR3 nucleotide sequence: TGTGCCAGCAGCTTAGGTACAGGGGGCTTCTACGAGCAGTACTTC.

The chain combines TRBV9 with TRBJ2-1; D gene uncertain. From germline, CDR1 is SGDLS and CDR2 YYNGEE. With 0 bases removed from V and 8 bases from J, the gap between germline ends came to 6 bases. The CDR3 is 12 residues long. This CDR3 is CASSVEKDEQFF. The CDR3 DNA reads as TGTGCCAGCAGCGTAGAGAAGGATGAGCAGTTCTTC.

The gene calls are TRBV5-1 and TRBJ1-2; D gene ambiguous. V was clipped by 1 base and J by 1 base, with 5 bases between them. CDR3 length: 13 residues. Germline values: CDR1 SGHRS, CDR2 YFSETQ. CDR3 loop: CASSLSSNYGYTF. The CDR3 DNA reads as TGCGCCAGCAGCTTGAGTAGTAACTATGGCTACACCTTC.